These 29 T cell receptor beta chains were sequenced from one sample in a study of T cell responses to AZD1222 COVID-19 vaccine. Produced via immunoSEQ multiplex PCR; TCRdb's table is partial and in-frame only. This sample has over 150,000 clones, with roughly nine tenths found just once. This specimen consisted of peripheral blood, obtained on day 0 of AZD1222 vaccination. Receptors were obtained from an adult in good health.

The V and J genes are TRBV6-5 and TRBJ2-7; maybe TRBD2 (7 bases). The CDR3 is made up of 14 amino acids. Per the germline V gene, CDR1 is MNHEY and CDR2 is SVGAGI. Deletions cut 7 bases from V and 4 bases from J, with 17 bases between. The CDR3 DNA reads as TGTGCCAGCATTTCCCCGGGGGGCAGGTACGAGCAGTACTTC. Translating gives CASISPGGRYEQYF.

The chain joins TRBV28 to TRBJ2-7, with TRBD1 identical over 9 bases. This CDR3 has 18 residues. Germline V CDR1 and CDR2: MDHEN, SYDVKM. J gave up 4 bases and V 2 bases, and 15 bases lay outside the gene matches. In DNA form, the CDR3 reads TGTGCCAGCAGTTTAACAGGGGGCGCATTCCTTGACAATTACGAGCAGTACTTC. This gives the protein CASSLTGGAFLDNYEQYF.

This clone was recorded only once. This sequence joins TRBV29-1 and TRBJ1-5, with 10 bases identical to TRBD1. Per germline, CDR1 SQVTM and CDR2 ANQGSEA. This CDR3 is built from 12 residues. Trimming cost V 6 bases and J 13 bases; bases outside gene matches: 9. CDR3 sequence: CSVSGTGAAQHF. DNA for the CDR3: TGCAGCGTCTCCGGGACAGGGGCCGCACAGCATTTT.

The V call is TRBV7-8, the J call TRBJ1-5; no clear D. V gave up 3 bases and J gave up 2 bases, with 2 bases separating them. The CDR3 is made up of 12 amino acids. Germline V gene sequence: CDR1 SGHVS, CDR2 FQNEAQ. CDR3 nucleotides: TGTGCCAGCAGCTTCGGCAATCAGCCCCAGCATTTT. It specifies CASSFGNQPQHF.

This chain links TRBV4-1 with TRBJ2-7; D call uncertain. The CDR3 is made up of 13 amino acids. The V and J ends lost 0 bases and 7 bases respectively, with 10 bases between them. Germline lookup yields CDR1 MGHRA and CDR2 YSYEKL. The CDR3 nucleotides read TGCGCCAGCAGCCAAGAAACCTCCTGGGAGCAGTACTTC. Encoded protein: CASSQETSWEQYF.

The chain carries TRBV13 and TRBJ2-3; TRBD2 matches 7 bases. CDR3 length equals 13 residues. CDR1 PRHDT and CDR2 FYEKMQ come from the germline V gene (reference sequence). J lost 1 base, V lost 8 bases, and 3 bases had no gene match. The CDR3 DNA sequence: TGTGCCAGCTCGCGGGAGCGCACAGATACGCAGTATTTT. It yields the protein CASSRERTDTQYF.

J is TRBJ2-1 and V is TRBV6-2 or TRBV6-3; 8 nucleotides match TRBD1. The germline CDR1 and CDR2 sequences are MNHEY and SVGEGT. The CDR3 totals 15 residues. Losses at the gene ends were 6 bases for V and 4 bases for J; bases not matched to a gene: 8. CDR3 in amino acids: CASSPWTGKYNEQFF. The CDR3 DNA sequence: TGTGCCAGCAGCCCGTGGACAGGGAAGTACAATGAGCAGTTCTTC.

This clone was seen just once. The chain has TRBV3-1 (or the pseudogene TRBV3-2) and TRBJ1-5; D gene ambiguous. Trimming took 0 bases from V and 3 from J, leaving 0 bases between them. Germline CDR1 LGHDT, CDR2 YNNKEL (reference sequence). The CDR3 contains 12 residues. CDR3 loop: CASSQDNQPQHF. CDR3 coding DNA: TGTGCCAGCAGCCAAGACAATCAGCCCCAGCATTTT.

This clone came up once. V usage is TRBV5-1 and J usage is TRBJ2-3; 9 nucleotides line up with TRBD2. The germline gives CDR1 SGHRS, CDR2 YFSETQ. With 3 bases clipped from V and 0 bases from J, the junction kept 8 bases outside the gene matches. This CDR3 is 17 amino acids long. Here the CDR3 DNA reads TGCGCCAGCAGCTCCTTGGCGGCGGGGGGGAGCACAGATACGCAGTATTTT. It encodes CASSSLAAGGSTDTQYF.

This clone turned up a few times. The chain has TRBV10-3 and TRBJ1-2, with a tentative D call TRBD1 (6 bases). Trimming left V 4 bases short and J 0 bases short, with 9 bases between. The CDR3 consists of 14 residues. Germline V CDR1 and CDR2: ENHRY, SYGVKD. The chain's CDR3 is CAISGTESNYGYTF. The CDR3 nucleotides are TGTGCCATCAGTGGGACAGAATCTAACTATGGCTACACCTTC.

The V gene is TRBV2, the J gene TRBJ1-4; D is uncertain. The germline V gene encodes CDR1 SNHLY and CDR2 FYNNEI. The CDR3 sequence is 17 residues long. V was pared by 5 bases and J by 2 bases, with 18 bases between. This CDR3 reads CASSPWLSGATNEKLFF. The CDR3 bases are TGTGCCAGCAGTCCTTGGCTAAGCGGAGCCACTAATGAAAAACTGTTTTTT.

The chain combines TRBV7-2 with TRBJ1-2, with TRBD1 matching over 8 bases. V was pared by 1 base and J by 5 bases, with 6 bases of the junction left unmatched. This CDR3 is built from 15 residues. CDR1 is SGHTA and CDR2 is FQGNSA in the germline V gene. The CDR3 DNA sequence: TGTGCCAGCAGCTTAGGAGCGGACAGGGTATATGGCTACACCTTC. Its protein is CASSLGADRVYGYTF.

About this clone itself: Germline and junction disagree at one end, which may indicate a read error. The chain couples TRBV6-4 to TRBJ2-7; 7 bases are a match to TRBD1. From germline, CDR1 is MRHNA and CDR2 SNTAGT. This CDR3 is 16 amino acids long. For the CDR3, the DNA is TGTGCCGGCAGTGACTCGAAAATGCCAGGGGGTTACGAGCAGTACTTC. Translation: CAGSDSKMPGGYEQYF.

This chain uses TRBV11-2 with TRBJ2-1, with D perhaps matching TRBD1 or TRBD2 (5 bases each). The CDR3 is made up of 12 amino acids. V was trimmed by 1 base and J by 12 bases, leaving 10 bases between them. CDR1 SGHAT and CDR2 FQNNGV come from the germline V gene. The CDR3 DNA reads TGTGCCAGCAGCTTAGTGGAGAGGGGGCAGTTCTTC. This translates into CASSLVERGQFF.

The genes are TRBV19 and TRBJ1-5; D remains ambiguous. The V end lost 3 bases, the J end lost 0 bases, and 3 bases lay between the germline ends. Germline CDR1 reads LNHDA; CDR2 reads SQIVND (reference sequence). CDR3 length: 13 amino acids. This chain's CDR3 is CASSIASNQPQHF. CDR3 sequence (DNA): TGTGCCAGTAGTATTGCTAGCAATCAGCCCCAGCATTTT.

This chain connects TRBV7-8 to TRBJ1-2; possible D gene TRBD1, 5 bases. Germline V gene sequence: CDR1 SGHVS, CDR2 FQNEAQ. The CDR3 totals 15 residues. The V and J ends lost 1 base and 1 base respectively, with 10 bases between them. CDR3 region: CASSLGLGDNYGYTF. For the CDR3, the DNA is TGTGCCAGCAGCTTAGGTTTAGGGGATAACTATGGCTACACCTTC.

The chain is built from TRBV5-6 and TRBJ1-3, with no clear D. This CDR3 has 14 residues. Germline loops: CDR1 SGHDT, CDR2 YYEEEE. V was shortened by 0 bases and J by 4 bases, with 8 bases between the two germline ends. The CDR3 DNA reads TGTGCCAGCAGCTTGGTTTTTGAAGGAAACACCATATATTTT. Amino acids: CASSLVFEGNTIYF.

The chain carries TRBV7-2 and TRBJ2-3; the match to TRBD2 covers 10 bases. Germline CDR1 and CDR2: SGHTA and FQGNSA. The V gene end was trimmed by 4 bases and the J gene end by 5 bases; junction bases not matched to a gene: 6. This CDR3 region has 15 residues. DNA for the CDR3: TGTGCCAGCAGCTCCTTCCTAGCGGGGGAAGATACGCAGTATTTT. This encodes CASSSFLAGEDTQYF.

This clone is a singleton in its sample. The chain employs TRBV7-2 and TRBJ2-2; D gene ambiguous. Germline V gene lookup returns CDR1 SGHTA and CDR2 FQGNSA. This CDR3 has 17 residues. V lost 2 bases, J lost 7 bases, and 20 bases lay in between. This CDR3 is CASSLLHGERIGGELFF. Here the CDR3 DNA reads TGTGCCAGCAGCTTATTGCACGGAGAAAGGATTGGCGGGGAGCTGTTTTTT.

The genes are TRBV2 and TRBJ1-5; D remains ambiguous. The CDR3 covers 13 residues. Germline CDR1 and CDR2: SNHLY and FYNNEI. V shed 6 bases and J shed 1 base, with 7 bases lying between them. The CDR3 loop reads CASSVRSNQPQHF. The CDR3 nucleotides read TGTGCCAGCAGCGTCAGGAGCAATCAGCCCCAGCATTTT.

CDR3 region: CASSSQGYTGELFF. CDR3 DNA: TGTGCCAGCAGCTCACAGGGTTACACCGGGGAGCTGTTTTTT. This sequence joins TRBV7-2 and TRBJ2-2; TRBD1 is a possible D gene (6 bases). Germline lookup yields CDR1 SGHTA and CDR2 FQGNSA. The germline V and J ends were trimmed by 4 bases and 3 bases, with 9 bases remaining between them. CDR3 length: 14 amino acids.

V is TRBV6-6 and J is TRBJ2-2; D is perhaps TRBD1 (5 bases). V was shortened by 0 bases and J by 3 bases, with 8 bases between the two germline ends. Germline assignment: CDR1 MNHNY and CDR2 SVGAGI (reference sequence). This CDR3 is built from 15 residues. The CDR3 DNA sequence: TGTGCCAGCAGTTACTCCCAGGGTGACACCGGGGAGCTGTTTTTT. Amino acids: CASSYSQGDTGELFF.

The CDR3 is CASSGHRGLFDLAKNIQYF. CDR3 nucleotides: TGTGCCAGCAGTGGACACAGGGGGCTTTTTGATTTGGCCAAAAACATTCAGTACTTC. The V call is TRBV6-1, the J call TRBJ2-4, with 9 bases that match TRBD1. After removal of 4 bases from V and 1 base from J, the junction contained 14 bases not matched to a gene. The CDR3 contains 19 residues. The germline V gene has CDR1 MNHNS and CDR2 SASEGT.

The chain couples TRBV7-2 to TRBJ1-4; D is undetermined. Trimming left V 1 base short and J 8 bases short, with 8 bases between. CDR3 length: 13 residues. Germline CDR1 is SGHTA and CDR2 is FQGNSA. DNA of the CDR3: TGTGCCAGCAGCTTAGTCATAGGAGAAAAACTGTTTTTT. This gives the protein CASSLVIGEKLFF. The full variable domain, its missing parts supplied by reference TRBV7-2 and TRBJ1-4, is GAGVSQSPSNKVTEKGKDVELRCDPISGHTALYWYRQSLGQGLEFLIYFQGNSAPDKSGLPSDRFSAERTGGSVSTLTIQRTQQEDSAVYLCASSLVIGEKLFFGSGTQLSVL.

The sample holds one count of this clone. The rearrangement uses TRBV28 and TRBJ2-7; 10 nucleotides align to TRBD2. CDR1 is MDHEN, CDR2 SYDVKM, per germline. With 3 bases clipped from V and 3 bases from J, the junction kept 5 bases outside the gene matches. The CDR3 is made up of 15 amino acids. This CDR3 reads CASSLVAGGRYEQYF. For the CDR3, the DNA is TGTGCCAGCAGTTTGGTAGCGGGGGGCCGCTACGAGCAGTACTTC.

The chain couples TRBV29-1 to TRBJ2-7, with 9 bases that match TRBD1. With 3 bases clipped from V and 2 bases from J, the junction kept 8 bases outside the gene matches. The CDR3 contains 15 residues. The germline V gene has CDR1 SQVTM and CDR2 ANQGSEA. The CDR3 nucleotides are TGCAGCGTTGACAAACCGGGACAGGGCACCTACGAGCAGTACTTC. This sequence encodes CSVDKPGQGTYEQYF.

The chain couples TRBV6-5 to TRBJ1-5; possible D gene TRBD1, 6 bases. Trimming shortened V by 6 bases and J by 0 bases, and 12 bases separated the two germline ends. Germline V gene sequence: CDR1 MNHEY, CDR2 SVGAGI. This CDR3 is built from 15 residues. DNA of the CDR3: TGTGCCAGCAGAACGGACAGCTTTAGCAATCAGCCCCAGCATTTT. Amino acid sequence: CASRTDSFSNQPQHF.

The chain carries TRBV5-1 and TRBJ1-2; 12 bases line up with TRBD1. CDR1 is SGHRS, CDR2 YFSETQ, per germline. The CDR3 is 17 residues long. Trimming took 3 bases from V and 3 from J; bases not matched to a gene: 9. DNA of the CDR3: TGCGCCAGCAGCTCGGCGGGACAGGGGGCGGTCGACTATGGCTACACCTTC. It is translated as CASSSAGQGAVDYGYTF.

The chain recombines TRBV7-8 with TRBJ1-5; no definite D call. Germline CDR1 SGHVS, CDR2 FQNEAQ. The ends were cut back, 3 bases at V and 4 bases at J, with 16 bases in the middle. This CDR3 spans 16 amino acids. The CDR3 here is CASSFEVGVLNQPQHF. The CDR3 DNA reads TGTGCCAGCAGCTTTGAGGTGGGAGTTTTGAATCAGCCCCAGCATTTT.